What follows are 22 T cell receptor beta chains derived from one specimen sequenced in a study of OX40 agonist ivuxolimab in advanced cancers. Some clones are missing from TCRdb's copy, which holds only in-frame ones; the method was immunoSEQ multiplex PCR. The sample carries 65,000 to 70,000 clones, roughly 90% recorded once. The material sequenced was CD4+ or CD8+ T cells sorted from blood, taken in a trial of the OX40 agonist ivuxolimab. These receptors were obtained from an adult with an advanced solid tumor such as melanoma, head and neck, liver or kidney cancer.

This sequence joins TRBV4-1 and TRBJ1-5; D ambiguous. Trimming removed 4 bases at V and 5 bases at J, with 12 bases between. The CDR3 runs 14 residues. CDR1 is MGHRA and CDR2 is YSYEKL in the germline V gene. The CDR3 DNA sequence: TGCGCCAGCAGCCGCGGTCTGGGCGATCAGCCCCAGCATTTT. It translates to CASSRGLGDQPQHF.

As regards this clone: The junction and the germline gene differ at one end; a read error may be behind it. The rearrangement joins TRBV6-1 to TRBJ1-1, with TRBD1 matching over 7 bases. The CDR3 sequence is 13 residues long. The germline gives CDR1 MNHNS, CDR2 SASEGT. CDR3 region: CAISDGQARGAFF. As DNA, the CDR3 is TGTGCCATCAGTGACGGACAGGCCCGAGGAGCTTTCTTT.

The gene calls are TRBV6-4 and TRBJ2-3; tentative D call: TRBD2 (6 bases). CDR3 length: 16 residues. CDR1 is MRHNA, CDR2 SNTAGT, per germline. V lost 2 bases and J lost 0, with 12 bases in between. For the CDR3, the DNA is TGTGCCAGCAGTGACCGCGGCGGGGCTAGCACAGATACGCAGTATTTT. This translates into CASSDRGGASTDTQYF.

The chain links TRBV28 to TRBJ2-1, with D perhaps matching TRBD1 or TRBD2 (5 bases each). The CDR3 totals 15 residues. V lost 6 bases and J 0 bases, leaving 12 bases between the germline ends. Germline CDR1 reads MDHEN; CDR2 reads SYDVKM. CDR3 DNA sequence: TGTGCCAGCAGCCCGGTGGGGACCTCCTACAATGAGCAGTTCTTC. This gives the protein CASSPVGTSYNEQFF.

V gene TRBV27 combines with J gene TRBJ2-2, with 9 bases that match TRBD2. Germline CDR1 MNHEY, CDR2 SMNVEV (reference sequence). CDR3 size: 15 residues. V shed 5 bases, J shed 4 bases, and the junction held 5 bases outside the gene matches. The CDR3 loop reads CASSNAGGLTGELFF. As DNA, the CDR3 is TGTGCCAGCAGTAACGCGGGGGGGCTCACCGGGGAGCTGTTTTTT.

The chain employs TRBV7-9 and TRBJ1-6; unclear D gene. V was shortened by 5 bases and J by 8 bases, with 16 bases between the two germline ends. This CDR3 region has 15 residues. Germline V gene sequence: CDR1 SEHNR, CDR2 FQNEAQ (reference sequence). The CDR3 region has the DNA TGTGCCAGCAGCACAACCGGGTCTAAGGATTCACCCCTCCACTTT. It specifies CASSTTGSKDSPLHF.

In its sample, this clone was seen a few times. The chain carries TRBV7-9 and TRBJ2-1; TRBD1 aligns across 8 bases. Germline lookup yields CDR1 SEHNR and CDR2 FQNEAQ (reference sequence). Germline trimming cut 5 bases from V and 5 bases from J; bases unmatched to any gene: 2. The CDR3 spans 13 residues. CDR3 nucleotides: TGTGCCAGCAGCGAGACAGGGGACAATGAGCAGTTCTTC. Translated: CASSETGDNEQFF.

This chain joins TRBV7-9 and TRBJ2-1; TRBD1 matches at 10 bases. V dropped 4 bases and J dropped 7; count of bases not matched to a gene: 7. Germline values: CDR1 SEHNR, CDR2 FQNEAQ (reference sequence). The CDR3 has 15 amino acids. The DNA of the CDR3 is TGTGCCAGCAGCTACCGGGACAGGGGTCTTAATGAGCAGTTCTTC. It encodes CASSYRDRGLNEQFF.

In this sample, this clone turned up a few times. The CDR3 here is CAWSVADNQPQHF. CDR3 DNA sequence: TGTGCCTGGAGTGTGGCGGACAATCAGCCCCAGCATTTT. V usage is TRBV30 and J usage is TRBJ1-5; D is unresolved. Germline values: CDR1 GTSNPN, CDR2 SVGIG (reference sequence). This CDR3 is built from 13 residues. Trimming took off 0 bases at V and 3 bases at J, with 6 bases between the two ends.

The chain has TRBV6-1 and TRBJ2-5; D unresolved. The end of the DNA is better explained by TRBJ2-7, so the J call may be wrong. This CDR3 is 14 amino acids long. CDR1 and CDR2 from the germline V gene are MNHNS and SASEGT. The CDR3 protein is CASSQPQHYYEQYF. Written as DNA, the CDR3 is TGTGCCAGCAGTCAGCCTCAACACTACTACGAGCAGTACTTC.

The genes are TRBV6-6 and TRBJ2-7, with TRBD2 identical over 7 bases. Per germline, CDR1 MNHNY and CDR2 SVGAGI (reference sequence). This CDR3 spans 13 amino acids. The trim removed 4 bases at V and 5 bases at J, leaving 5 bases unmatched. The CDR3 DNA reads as TGTGCCAGCAGTTCTTATGGGGGGGACGAGCAGTACTTC. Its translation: CASSSYGGDEQYF.

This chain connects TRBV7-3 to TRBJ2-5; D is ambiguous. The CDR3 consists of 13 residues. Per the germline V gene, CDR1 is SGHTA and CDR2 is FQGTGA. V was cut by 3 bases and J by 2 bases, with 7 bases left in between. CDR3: CASSLVKQETQYF. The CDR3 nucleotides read TGTGCCAGCAGCTTGGTCAAGCAAGAGACCCAGTACTTC.

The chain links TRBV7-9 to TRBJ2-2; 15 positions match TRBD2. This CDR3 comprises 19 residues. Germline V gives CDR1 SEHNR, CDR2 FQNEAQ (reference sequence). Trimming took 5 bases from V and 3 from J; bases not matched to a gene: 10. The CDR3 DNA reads TGTGCCAGCAGCCCCCGGACTAGCGGGGGGGCGAGGGACACCGGGGAGCTGTTTTTT. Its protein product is CASSPRTSGGARDTGELFF.

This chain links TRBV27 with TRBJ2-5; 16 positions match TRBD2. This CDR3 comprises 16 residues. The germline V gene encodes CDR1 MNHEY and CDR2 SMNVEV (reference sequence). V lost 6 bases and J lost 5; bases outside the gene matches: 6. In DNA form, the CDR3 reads TGTGCCAGCAGAGGGACTAGCGGGGGGGCAGGGGAGACCCAGTACTTC. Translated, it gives CASRGTSGGAGETQYF.

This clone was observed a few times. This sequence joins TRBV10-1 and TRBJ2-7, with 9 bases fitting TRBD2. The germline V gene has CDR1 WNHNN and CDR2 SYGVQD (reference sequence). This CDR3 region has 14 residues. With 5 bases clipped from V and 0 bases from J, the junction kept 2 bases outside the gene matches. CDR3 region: CASSLAGVSYEQYF. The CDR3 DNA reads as TGCGCCAGCAGTTTAGCGGGGGTCTCCTACGAGCAGTACTTC.

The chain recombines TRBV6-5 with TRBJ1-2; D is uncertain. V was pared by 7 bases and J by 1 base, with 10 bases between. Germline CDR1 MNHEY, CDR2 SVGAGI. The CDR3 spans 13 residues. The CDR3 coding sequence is TGTGCCAGCATCTCAAGAGTTAACTATGGCTACACCTTC. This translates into CASISRVNYGYTF.

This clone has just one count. CDR3 in DNA: TGTGCCAGCAGCTTAACAGGGGACGAGCAGTACTTC. The encoded protein is CASSLTGDEQYF. This chain joins TRBV7-9 and TRBJ2-7, with 7 bases matching TRBD1. The CDR3 totals 12 residues. V was clipped by 2 bases and J by 5 bases; unmatched bases: 0. The V gene's germline CDR1 is SEHNR and CDR2 FQNEAQ (reference sequence).

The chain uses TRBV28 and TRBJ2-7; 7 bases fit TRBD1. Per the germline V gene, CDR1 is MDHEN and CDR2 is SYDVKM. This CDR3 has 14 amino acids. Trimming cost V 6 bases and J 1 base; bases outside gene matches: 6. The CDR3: CASSPGGGSYEQYF. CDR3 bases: TGTGCCAGCAGCCCAGGGGGTGGGTCCTACGAGCAGTACTTC. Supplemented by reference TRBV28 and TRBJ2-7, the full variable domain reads DVKVTQSSRYLVKRTGEKVFLECVQDMDHENMFWYRQDPGLGLRLIYFSYDVKMKEKGDIPEGYSVSREKKERFSLILESASTNQTSMYLCASSPGGGSYEQYFGPGTRLTVT.

The CDR3 reads CASSFDRGSYEQYF. For the CDR3, the DNA is TGCGCCAGCAGCTTTGACAGGGGGAGCTACGAGCAGTACTTC. The chain recombines TRBV5-1 with TRBJ2-7, with 9 bases matching TRBD1. The CDR3 has 14 amino acids. The germline CDR1 and CDR2 sequences are SGHRS and YFSETQ. With V trimmed by 2 bases and J by 3 bases, 3 bases remained unmatched.

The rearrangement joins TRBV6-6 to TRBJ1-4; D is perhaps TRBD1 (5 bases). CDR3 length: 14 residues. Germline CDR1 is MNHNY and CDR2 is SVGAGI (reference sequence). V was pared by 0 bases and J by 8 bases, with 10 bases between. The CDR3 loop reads CASSYSTGGEKLFF. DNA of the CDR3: TGTGCCAGCAGTTACTCGACTGGGGGGGAAAAACTGTTTTTT.

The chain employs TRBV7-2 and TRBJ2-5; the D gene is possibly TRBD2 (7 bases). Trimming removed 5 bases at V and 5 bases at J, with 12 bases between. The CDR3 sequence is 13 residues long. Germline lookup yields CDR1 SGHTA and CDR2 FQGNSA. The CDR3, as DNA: TGTGCCAGCAGCCCCGGGGGGCCCGAGACCCAGTACTTC. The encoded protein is CASSPGGPETQYF.

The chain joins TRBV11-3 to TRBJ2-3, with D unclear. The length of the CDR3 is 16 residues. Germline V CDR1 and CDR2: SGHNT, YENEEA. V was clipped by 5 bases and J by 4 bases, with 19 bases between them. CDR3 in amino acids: CASSTRTGKASDTQYF. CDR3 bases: TGTGCCAGCAGCACCCGGACCGGCAAGGCATCAGATACGCAGTATTTT.